This TCR beta chain derives from a study of cytomegalovirus exposure and HLA in healthy donors. Points from the study as a whole: Most TCR sequences proved rare, with some public TCRs found in many donors.

Of note for this clone: Its antigen is undetermined.

Looked up from germline, CDR1 is MDHEN and CDR2 is SYDVKM. V was pared by 6 bases and J by 6 bases, with 10 bases of the junction left unmatched. This CDR3 is 14 amino acids long. This PCR relied on a set of 60 Vbeta primers and 13 Jbeta primers. Only in-frame clones appear in the TCRdb table, and some are missing; sequencing was by immunoSEQ multiplex PCR. This table holds 200,000 to 250,000 clones, about 75% found once. Input material: PBMCs. The genes are TRBV28 and TRBJ2-7; 8 bases map to TRBD1. The TCR sequence derives from a man aged 18 to 35 in good health and CMV-seronegative. The CDR3 DNA sequence: TGTGCCAGCAGCTCGGACAGGGAGAGTTTCGAGCAGTACTTC. Protein: CASSSDRESFEQYF.